This T cell receptor beta chain is drawn from a study of blood T cells in healthy people across ages. The CDR3 sequence is 14 residues long. V was cut by 0 bases and J by 5 bases, with 9 bases left in between. Germline V gene sequence: CDR1 SGHDT, CDR2 YYEEEE. Next came a second PCR, run for about 7 to 11 cycles, which used a sample-barcoded 5' primer along with a J-beta primer mix. Using its own MiXCR run on the 5' RACE reads, TCRdb lists one record per CDR3 protein. Of more than 1,000,000 distinct CDR3 sequences listed, 20% to 25% are singletons. The data also belong to a second study, concerning T cells of mothers and their children.

The material sequenced was blood. The sequence came from a girl aged 2-10 years in good health. The chain employs TRBV5-6 and TRBJ2-4; D may be TRBD2 (5 bases). CDR3 sequence: CASSLAGLQNIQYF. CDR3 nucleotide sequence: TGTGCCAGCAGCTTGGCAGGACTCCAAAACATTCAGTACTTC.